The rows below give T cell receptor beta chains drawn from one sample of a study of T cell responses to AZD1222 COVID-19 vaccine. The method was immunoSEQ multiplex PCR; TCRdb's version includes in-frame clones alone and lacks a portion of them. This table holds around 100,000 clones, roughly 90% found once. The starting material was peripheral blood, obtained on day 0 of AZD1222 vaccination. These receptor sequences come from an adult in good health. The CDR3 runs from the conserved cysteine through the conserved F or W. A D gene is named only where the DNA matches it firmly. Clone size is given for some rows only: seen once, a few or many times, or a class if the clone is expanded.

clone size: -
J gene: TRBJ2-1
V gene: TRBV4-3
D gene: -
CDR3 DNA: TGCGCCAGCAGCCAAGCCAAAGTTGGTGAGCAGTTCTTC
CDR3 protein: CASSQAKVGEQFF

clone size: -
J gene: TRBJ1-1
V gene: TRBV7-9
D gene: TRBD1
CDR3 DNA: TGTGCCAGCAGCTTACTCTATACAGGGGGTACTGAAGCTTTCTTT
CDR3 protein: CASSLLYTGGTEAFF

clone size: -
J gene: TRBJ2-5
V gene: TRBV19
D gene: TRBD1
CDR3 DNA: TGTGCCAGTAGTCCCGGGACAGGGTGGGGAGAGACCCAGTACTTC
CDR3 protein: CASSPGTGWGETQYF

clone size: -
J gene: TRBJ1-2
V gene: TRBV7-2
D gene: -
CDR3 DNA: TGTGCCAGCAGTCCCAAGGGGAGTGGAGCAGGCTACACCTTC
CDR3 protein: CASSPKGSGAGYTF

clone size: few
J gene: TRBJ1-5
V gene: TRBV2
D gene: -
CDR3 DNA: TGTGCCAGCAGTGAATGGGTCAGTCAGCCCCAGCATTTT
CDR3 protein: CASSEWVSQPQHF

clone size: -
J gene: TRBJ2-7
V gene: TRBV28
D gene: -
CDR3 DNA: TGTGCCAGCGGGGGGTTAGTCGTGGAGGAGCAGTACTTC
CDR3 protein: CASGGLVVEEQYF

clone size: -
J gene: TRBJ1-6
V gene: TRBV21-1
D gene: -
CDR3 DNA: TGTGCCAGCAGCAAAGAAGAGGAGGCAGGCAGGGTACCCCTCCACTTT
CDR3 protein: CASSKEEEAGRVPLHF

clone size: -
J gene: TRBJ1-1
V gene: TRBV15
D gene: -
CDR3 DNA: TGTGCCACCAGCAGAGATACTGGCAGGGCGAACACTGAAGCTTTCTTT
CDR3 protein: CATSRDTGRANTEAFF

clone size: -
J gene: TRBJ2-3
V gene: TRBV19
D gene: -
CDR3 DNA: TGTGCCAGTAGTATTGACACAGGGTATGACACAGATACGCAGTATTTT
CDR3 protein: CASSIDTGYDTDTQYF

clone size: -
J gene: TRBJ2-1
V gene: TRBV5-6
D gene: TRBD2
CDR3 DNA: TGTGCCAGCAGCTTGGTAGCGGGGGGCGGGTACAATGAGCAGTTCTTC
CDR3 protein: CASSLVAGGGYNEQFF

clone size: -
J gene: TRBJ2-5
V gene: TRBV29-1
D gene: -
CDR3 DNA: TGCAGCGTTGAGCTATTCGAGACCCAGTACTTC
CDR3 protein: CSVELFETQYF

clone size: -
J gene: TRBJ1-6
V gene: TRBV7-2
D gene: TRBD1
CDR3 DNA: TGTGCCAGCAGCACCGGACAGGGCTCGTATTCACCCCTCCACTTT
CDR3 protein: CASSTGQGSYSPLHF

clone size: -
J gene: TRBJ1-6
V gene: TRBV19
D gene: -
CDR3 DNA: TGTGCCAGTAGTCGTGGGGGCGGCGGTTCACCCCTCCACTTT
CDR3 protein: CASSRGGGGSPLHF

clone size: -
J gene: TRBJ1-1
V gene: TRBV4-2
D gene: -
CDR3 DNA: TGTGCCAGCAGCCAAGAGAGCGGGGGGGACACTGAAGCTTTCTTT
CDR3 protein: CASSQESGGDTEAFF